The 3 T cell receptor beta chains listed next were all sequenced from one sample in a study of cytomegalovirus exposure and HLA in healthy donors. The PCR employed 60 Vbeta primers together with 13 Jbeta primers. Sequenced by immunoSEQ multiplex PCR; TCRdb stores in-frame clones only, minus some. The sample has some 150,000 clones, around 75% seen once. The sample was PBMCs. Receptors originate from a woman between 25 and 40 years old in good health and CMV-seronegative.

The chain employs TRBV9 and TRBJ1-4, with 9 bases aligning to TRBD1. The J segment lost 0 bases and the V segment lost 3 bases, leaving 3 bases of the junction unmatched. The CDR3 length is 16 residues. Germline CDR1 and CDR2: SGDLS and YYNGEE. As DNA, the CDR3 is TGTGCCAGCAGCGGGGGACAGGGTGCAACTAATGAAAAACTGTTTTTT. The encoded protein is CASSGGQGATNEKLFF.

CDR3 nucleotides: TGTGCCTGGAGTTATGTGGATACGCAGTATTTT. This gives the protein CAWSYVDTQYF. V gene TRBV30 combines with J gene TRBJ2-3; no firm D call. Germline V gives CDR1 GTSNPN, CDR2 SVGIG (reference sequence). CDR3 size: 11 residues. Trimming removed 2 bases at V and 6 bases at J, with 6 bases between.

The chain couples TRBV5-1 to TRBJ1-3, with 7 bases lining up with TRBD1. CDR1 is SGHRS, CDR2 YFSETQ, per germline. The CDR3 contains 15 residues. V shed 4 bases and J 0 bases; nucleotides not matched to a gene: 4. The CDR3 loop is CASSSTGDSGNTIYF. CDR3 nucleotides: TGCGCCAGCAGCAGCACAGGGGACTCTGGAAACACCATATATTTT.